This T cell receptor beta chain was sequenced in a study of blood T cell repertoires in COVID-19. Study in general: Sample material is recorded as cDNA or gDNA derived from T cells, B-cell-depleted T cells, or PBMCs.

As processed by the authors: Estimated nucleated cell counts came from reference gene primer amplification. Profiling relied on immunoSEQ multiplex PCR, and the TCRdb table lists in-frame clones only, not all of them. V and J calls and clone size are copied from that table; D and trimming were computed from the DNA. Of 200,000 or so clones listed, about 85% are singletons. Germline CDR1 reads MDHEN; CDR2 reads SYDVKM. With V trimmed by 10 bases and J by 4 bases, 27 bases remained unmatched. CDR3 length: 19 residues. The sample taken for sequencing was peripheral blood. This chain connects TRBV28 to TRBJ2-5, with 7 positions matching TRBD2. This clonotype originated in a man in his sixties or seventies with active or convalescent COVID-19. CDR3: CATRTSRLSVGGPGETQYF. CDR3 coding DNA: TGTGCCACCAGGACCTCACGGTTAAGCGTGGGAGGGCCTGGAGAGACCCAGTACTTC.